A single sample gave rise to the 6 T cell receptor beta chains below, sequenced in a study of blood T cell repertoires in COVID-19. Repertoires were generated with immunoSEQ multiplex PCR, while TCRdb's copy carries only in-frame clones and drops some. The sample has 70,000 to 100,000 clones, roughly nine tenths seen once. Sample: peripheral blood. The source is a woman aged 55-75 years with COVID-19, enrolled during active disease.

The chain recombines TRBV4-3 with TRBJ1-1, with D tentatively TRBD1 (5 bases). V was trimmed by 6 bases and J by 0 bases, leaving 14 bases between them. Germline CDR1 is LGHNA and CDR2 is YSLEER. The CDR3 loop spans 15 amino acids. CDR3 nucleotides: TGCGCCAGCAGTCTACAGGCGACATTGAACACTGAAGCTTTCTTT. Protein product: CASSLQATLNTEAFF.

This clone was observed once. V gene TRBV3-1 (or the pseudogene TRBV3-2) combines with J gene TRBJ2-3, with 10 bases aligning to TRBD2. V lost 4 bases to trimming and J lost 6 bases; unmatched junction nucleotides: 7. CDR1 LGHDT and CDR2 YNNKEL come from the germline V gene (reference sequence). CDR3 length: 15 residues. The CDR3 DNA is TGTGCCAGCAGCCCGCTCCTAGCGGGGGAGGATACGCAGTATTTT. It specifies CASSPLLAGEDTQYF.

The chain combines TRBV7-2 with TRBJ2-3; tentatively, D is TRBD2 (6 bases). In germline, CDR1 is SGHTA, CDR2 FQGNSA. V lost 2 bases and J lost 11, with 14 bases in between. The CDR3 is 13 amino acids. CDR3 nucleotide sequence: TGTGCCAGCAGCTTAACGGGGGTAGTTGAGCAGTATTTT. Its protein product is CASSLTGVVEQYF. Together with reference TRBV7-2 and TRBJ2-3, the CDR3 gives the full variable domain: GAGVSQSPSNKVTEKGKDVELRCDPISGHTALYWYRQSLGQGLEFLIYFQGNSAPDKSGLPSDRFSAERTGGSVSTLTIQRTQQEDSAVYLCASSLTGVVEQYFGPGTRLTVL.

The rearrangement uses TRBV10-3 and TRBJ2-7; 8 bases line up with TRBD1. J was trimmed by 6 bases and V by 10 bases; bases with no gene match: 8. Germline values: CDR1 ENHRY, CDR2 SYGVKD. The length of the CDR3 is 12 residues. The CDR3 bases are TGTGCCACCGCAGGGGGCGCCGGCGAGCAGTACTTC. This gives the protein CATAGGAGEQYF.

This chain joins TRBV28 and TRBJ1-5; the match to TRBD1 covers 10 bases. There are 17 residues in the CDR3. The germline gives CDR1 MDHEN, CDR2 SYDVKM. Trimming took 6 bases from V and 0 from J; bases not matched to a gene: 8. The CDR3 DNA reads TGTGCCAGCAGGGGACAGGGGACCCGGGATAGCAATCAGCCCCAGCATTTT. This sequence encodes CASRGQGTRDSNQPQHF.

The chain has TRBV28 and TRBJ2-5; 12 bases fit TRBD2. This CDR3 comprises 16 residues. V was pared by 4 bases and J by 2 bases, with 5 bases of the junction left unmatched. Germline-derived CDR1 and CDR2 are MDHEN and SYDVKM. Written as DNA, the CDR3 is TGTGCCAGCAGTTCCTGGACTAGCGGGAAGCAAGAGACCCAGTACTTC. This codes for CASSSWTSGKQETQYF.